This TCR beta chain came from a study of early T cells in non-severe SARS-CoV-2 infection (TCRdb year 2021). A note on the overall study: TCR sequencing used bulk RNA from unsorted whole blood, so alpha and beta chains could not be paired. Study-level results and caveats: VDJdb matching was skewed toward anti-spike CD8 responses and likely underestimated virus-specific expansions, missing private and CD4 specificities.

The study was a case-control design nested within a healthcare worker cohort in London, UK, with weekly nasopharyngeal swab PCR tests and blood sampling. Healthcare workers were enrolled in the week of the UK lockdown, from 23 to 31 March 2020, and were followed every week for up to roughly 15 weeks. The CDR3 runs 16 amino acids, cysteine and phenylalanine included. Only the CDR3 region is kept as DNA, spanning 48 bases read in frame from base 1. Per the germline V gene, SGHRS is the CDR1 and YFSETQ is the CDR2. The junction shows trimming of 4 bases on V and 6 bases on J, and the gene matches do not reach 10 bases of it. Receptor libraries were prepared by 5' RACE. The instrument given in TCRdb is NextSeq 500. In the TCR library protocol, unique molecular identifiers were attached to individual cDNA molecules to correct for PCR bias and sequencing error. TCR alpha and beta chains were both sequenced, and the abundances of alpha and beta sequences in each sample were closely correlated with each other. In the authors' own workflow: Decombinator V4 was used to annotate the V gene, J gene and CDR3 of the TCR sequences. Expanded TCRs were defined as changing significantly between any two time points under a Poisson model with p below 0.0001. TCR abundances were normalised to the total number of TCRs sequenced per sample and were expressed as counts per million. MAIT TCRs were defined by TRAV1-2 paired with TRAJ12, TRAJ20 or TRAJ33, and iNKT TCRs by TRAV10 paired with TRAJ18. VDJdb, accessed on 1 November 2021, was searched for TCRs annotated for CMV, EBV and SARS-CoV-2, and TCRs annotated for more than one antigen were excluded. The public reads were quality trimmed at Q25 with fastp and then assembled into clones with MiXCR by TCRdb, keeping productive beta chains. One record per CDR3 amino acid sequence lists the most common genes and DNA. TCRdb assigned the V and J calls; the authors' analysis was not used. The sample table holds around 55,000 distinct CDR3 sequences, of which under 15% were seen once. The ten largest clonotypes hold 8% to 10% of the sample.

This clonotype was seen at least ten times. Its antigen is not yet known. Per-nucleotide qualities are absent, and no much larger clonotype sits a single base away. The source material was whole blood, sampled at baseline. The receptor was isolated from an adult who was a healthcare worker with PCR-confirmed SARS-CoV-2 infection or an uninfected control (not recorded which). This receptor chain uses TRBV5-1 and TRBJ2-1; a stretch of 10 junction bases matches TRBD2. The DNA sequence follows: TGCGCCAGCAGCCTGGTAAAAGCGGGAGGGAGCAATGAGCAGTTCTTC. This gives the protein CASSLVKAGGSNEQFF.